Each of the 30 T cell receptor beta chains below was sequenced from the same sample in a study of response to subunit inactivated influenza vaccine. TCRdb analysed the RT-PCR reads with MiXCR anew, one entry per CDR3 protein. Among over 400,000 distinct CDR3 sequences listed, roughly 9.8% were seen once. Specimen: PBMCs from blood, collected roughly 6 weeks after vaccination. The source is a man aged 45-65 years who received an inactivated influenza vaccine.

This chain uses TRBV7-6 with TRBJ2-2; D tentatively fits TRBD1 or TRBD2 (6 bases each). The CDR3 has 15 residues. Germline CDR1 is SGHVS and CDR2 is FNYEAQ. Trimming stripped 1 base from V and 5 bases from J, with 11 bases between. Written as DNA, the CDR3 is TGTGCCAGCAGCTTAGAGGGGGGACCGACCGGGGAGCTGTTTTTT. Residues: CASSLEGGPTGELFF.

At least ten counts were recorded for this clonotype. The chain has TRBV24-1 and TRBJ1-2; D is unclear. Germline values: CDR1 KGHDR, CDR2 SFDVKD. This CDR3 contains 11 residues. V lost 5 bases to trimming and J lost 6 bases, with 6 bases between them. CDR3 nucleotides: TGTGCCACCAGTGCGGGCGATGGCTACACCTTC. This sequence encodes CATSAGDGYTF.

This clonotype was found a few times. The chain carries TRBV6-5 and TRBJ2-7; tentative D call: TRBD1 (6 bases). Trimming took off 0 bases at V and 2 bases at J, with 11 bases between the two ends. Germline V gene data show CDR1 as MNHEY and CDR2 as SVGAGI. CDR3 length: 15 residues. The CDR3 region is CASSYSARGTYEQYF. The CDR3 bases are TGTGCCAGCAGTTACTCGGCCAGGGGTACCTACGAGCAGTACTTC.

There are many counts of this clonotype. The gene calls are TRBV4-3 and TRBJ2-2; possible D gene TRBD1, 7 bases. This CDR3 is built from 15 residues. V lost 4 bases, J lost 4 bases, and 13 bases lay in between. In germline, CDR1 is LGHNA, CDR2 YSLEER. The CDR3 here is CASSRTGEATGELFF. CDR3 sequence (DNA): TGCGCCAGCAGCCGAACAGGGGAGGCCACCGGGGAGCTGTTTTTT.

A remark on this clonotype: A read error may explain this, as a much larger clone is one base away. V is TRBV29-1 and J is TRBJ2-1; TRBD2 is a possible D gene (6 bases). Germline CDR1 is SQVTM and CDR2 is ANQGSEA. With 6 bases removed from V and 9 bases from J, the gap between germline ends came to 15 bases. The CDR3 has 12 amino acids. The CDR3 loop is CSVLLANSEQFF. For the CDR3, the DNA is TGCAGCGTCTTACTAGCCAACAGTGAGCAGTTCTTC.

This clonotype has at least ten counts. This chain joins TRBV12-3 or TRBV12-4 and TRBJ2-7; tentatively, D is TRBD2 (6 bases). This CDR3 comprises 13 residues. The V gene lost 3 bases and the J gene lost 6 bases, with 12 bases spanning the gap. CDR3 in DNA: TGTGCCAGCAGTTTGGAGGGAGCCCTCGAGCAGTACTTC. It codes for CASSLEGALEQYF.

The chain couples TRBV20-1 to TRBJ1-1, with D unclear. V lost 0 bases and J 0 bases, leaving 2 bases between the germline ends. CDR1 and CDR2 from the germline V gene are DFQATT and SNEGSKA (reference sequence). There are 12 residues in the CDR3. The CDR3 reads CSARELNTEAFF. DNA of the CDR3: TGCAGTGCTAGAGAGTTGAACACTGAAGCTTTCTTT.

The table lists this clonotype with many counts. The chain couples TRBV5-1 to TRBJ1-4; perhaps TRBD1 as D (5 bases). Trimming pared 5 bases from V and 1 base from J, leaving 15 bases between. CDR1 is SGHRS and CDR2 is YFSETQ in the germline V gene. CDR3 length equals 16 residues. DNA of the CDR3: TGCGCCAGCAGACAGGCCTATCGGGGAACTAATGAAAAACTGTTTTTT. The encoded protein is CASRQAYRGTNEKLFF.

The rearrangement links TRBV7-2 to TRBJ2-5, with D maybe TRBD2 (7 bases). The V gene lost 4 bases and the J gene lost 4 bases, with 13 bases spanning the gap. Germline V lookup: CDR1 SGHTA, CDR2 FQGNSA. CDR3 length: 14 residues. The CDR3: CASSSRGGLETQYF. Written as DNA, the CDR3 is TGTGCCAGCAGCTCGAGGGGGGGGCTAGAGACCCAGTACTTC.

The rearrangement joins TRBV12-3 or TRBV12-4 to TRBJ2-7; D is possibly TRBD1 (6 bases). V was cut by 6 bases and J by 2 bases, with 14 bases left in between. This CDR3 has 14 residues. The DNA of the CDR3 is TGTGCCAGCAGGGAACAGGGAACCACCTACGAGCAGTACTTC. It codes for CASREQGTTYEQYF.

The table lists this clonotype with many counts. The V call is TRBV12-3 or TRBV12-4, the J call TRBJ1-4; D perhaps matches TRBD1 (5 bases). The CDR3 is made up of 14 amino acids. The V end was cut by 6 bases, the J end by 6 bases, with 14 bases between. This CDR3 is CASRPAGWYEKLFF. CDR3 nucleotide sequence: TGTGCCAGCAGACCCGCAGGGTGGTATGAAAAACTGTTTTTT.

A few counts support this clonotype. This sequence joins TRBV20-1 and TRBJ2-7; D is perhaps TRBD1 (5 bases). Between the trimmed V and J ends, which lost 0 bases and 5 bases, there was a span of 17 bases. The CDR3 covers 15 residues. CDR1 is DFQATT and CDR2 is SNEGSKA in the germline V gene (reference sequence). The CDR3 DNA is TGCAGTGCTAGAGAGATCTCCGGACACGGGCACGAGCAGTACTTC. Its translation is CSAREISGHGHEQYF.

This clonotype occurred many times. This sequence joins TRBV29-1 and TRBJ1-1; possibly TRBD1 for D (6 bases). The V end lost 5 bases, the J end lost 1 base, and 8 bases lay between the germline ends. This CDR3 comprises 12 residues. Looked up from germline, CDR1 is SQVTM and CDR2 is ANQGSEA. The CDR3 sequence: CSVKQGNTEAFF. Here the CDR3 DNA reads TGCAGCGTTAAACAGGGGAACACTGAAGCTTTCTTT.

Here the CDR3 DNA reads TGCGCCAGCAGCTCCGCAAACGGGGGCCTAGAGACCCAGTACTTC. Its protein is CASSSANGGLETQYF. This chain uses TRBV5-1 with TRBJ2-5; D assignment may be TRBD1 or TRBD2 (6 bases each). The CDR3 totals 15 residues. Germline V CDR1 and CDR2: SGHRS, YFSETQ. V lost 3 bases, J lost 4 bases, and 16 bases lay in between.

The V call is TRBV5-6, the J call TRBJ2-5; D gene ambiguous. Per germline, CDR1 SGHDT and CDR2 YYEEEE. The CDR3 contains 13 residues. Trimming stripped 0 bases from V and 4 bases from J, with 7 bases between. The CDR3 protein is CASSLASGETQYF. The DNA for the CDR3 is TGTGCCAGCAGCTTGGCCTCGGGAGAGACCCAGTACTTC.

In this sample, this clonotype turned up many times. The chain couples TRBV5-1 to TRBJ2-7; 8 bases fit TRBD1. The CDR3 runs 18 residues. The junction had 15 bases not matched to a gene; V was cut back by 1 base and J by 3 bases. Germline V CDR1 and CDR2: SGHRS, YFSETQ. The CDR3 DNA reads TGCGCCAGCAGCTTGCCAATCGAAAGGACAGGGTTAAACTACGAGCAGTACTTC. It yields the protein CASSLPIERTGLNYEQYF.

This clonotype was detected a few times. The rearrangement joins TRBV10-3 to TRBJ2-5, with 8 bases lining up with TRBD1. CDR3 length: 16 residues. Germline V gives CDR1 ENHRY, CDR2 SYGVKD. J was trimmed by 4 bases and V by 6 bases; bases with no gene match: 13. The CDR3 loop is CAISARSDRVIETQYF. CDR3 DNA: TGTGCCATCAGCGCCAGGTCGGACAGGGTTATAGAGACCCAGTACTTC.

J is TRBJ1-1 and V is TRBV6-1; D gene ambiguous. CDR1 and CDR2 (germline): MNHNS, SASEGT. V was cut by 6 bases and J by 1 base, with 9 bases left in between. This CDR3 region has 13 residues. The CDR3 is CASRRSSNTEAFF. CDR3 bases: TGTGCCAGCAGACGCTCCTCGAACACTGAAGCTTTCTTT.

This clonotype was seen more than once but under ten times. The gene calls are TRBV20-1 and TRBJ2-5; unclear D gene. V was clipped by 4 bases and J by 2 bases, with 11 bases between them. CDR1 and CDR2 from the germline V gene are DFQATT and SNEGSKA (reference sequence). The CDR3 consists of 13 residues. DNA of the CDR3: TGCAGTGCTACGGGCCCGCTTCAAGAGACCCAGTACTTC. Translation: CSATGPLQETQYF.

The chain carries TRBV7-8 and TRBJ1-3; D is uncertain. The CDR3 is 14 amino acids. The ends were cut back, 6 bases at V and 2 bases at J, with 11 bases in the middle. From germline, CDR1 is SGHVS and CDR2 FQNEAQ. CDR3 nucleotides: TGTGCCAGCAGTTTTCGAGAAACTGGAAACACCATATATTTT. Translating gives CASSFRETGNTIYF.

This clonotype was seen more than once but under ten times. This rearrangement joins TRBV5-6 to TRBJ2-7; tentatively, D is TRBD1 (6 bases). The CDR3 is 13 residues long. Germline-derived CDR1 and CDR2 are SGHDT and YYEEEE. V lost 5 bases, J lost 3 bases, and 12 bases lay in between. CDR3 DNA: TGTGCCAGCAGTTTGACAGGCCTCTACGAGCAGTACTTC. This translates into CASSLTGLYEQYF.

This chain connects TRBV5-1 to TRBJ2-3; D is possibly TRBD2 (6 bases). CDR3 length: 17 residues. The germline V gene has CDR1 SGHRS and CDR2 YFSETQ. The V and J ends lost 0 bases and 0 bases respectively, with 14 bases between them. DNA for the CDR3: TGCGCCAGCAGCTTGGCCCTAAGGACTATAAGCACAGATACGCAGTATTTT. Protein: CASSLALRTISTDTQYF.

This clonotype was counted a few times. This chain connects TRBV7-2 to TRBJ1-1; a possible D gene is TRBD1 (6 bases). Germline V CDR1 and CDR2: SGHTA, FQGNSA. Trimming removed 3 bases at V and 5 bases at J, with 13 bases between. This CDR3 spans 14 amino acids. CDR3 DNA: TGTGCCAGCAGCTTTGGCACAGGGAGGACTGAAGCTTTCTTT. Translated: CASSFGTGRTEAFF.

This clonotype was seen many times. The rearrangement links TRBV2 to TRBJ2-3; D not resolved. This CDR3 region has 12 residues. Trimming stripped 2 bases from V and 4 bases from J, with 4 bases between. CDR1 and CDR2 from the germline V gene are SNHLY and FYNNEI. CDR3 DNA sequence: TGTGCCAGCAGTGAACGGCCAGATACGCAGTATTTT. The encoded protein is CASSERPDTQYF.

The genes are TRBV7-9 and TRBJ2-2; D remains unclear. Germline assignment: CDR1 SEHNR and CDR2 FQNEAQ (reference sequence). Trimming left V 3 bases short and J 9 bases short, with 5 bases between. This CDR3 has 11 residues. The CDR3 sequence is CASSLGRELFF. CDR3 coding DNA: TGTGCCAGCAGCTTGGGCCGGGAGCTGTTTTTT.

The gene calls are TRBV6-1 and TRBJ2-7; D is undetermined. V was clipped by 6 bases and J by 4 bases, with 10 bases between them. Germline-derived CDR1 and CDR2 are MNHNS and SASEGT. CDR3 length equals 12 residues. CDR3 DNA sequence: TGTGCCAGCAGCCAGTGGGGATACGAGCAGTACTTC. Protein: CASSQWGYEQYF.

This clonotype was detected only a few times. The chain joins TRBV2 to TRBJ2-5; 14 nucleotides align to TRBD2. The CDR3 length is 18 residues. V lost 4 bases, J lost 4 bases, and 11 bases stayed unmatched. Per germline, CDR1 SNHLY and CDR2 FYNNEI. The DNA for the CDR3 is TGTGCCAGCAGTGGAACCGGGACTAGCGGGGGACGACCAGAGACCCAGTACTTC. Residues: CASSGTGTSGGRPETQYF.

In its sample, this clonotype was seen a few times. CDR3: CASSFLRGDTDTQYF. CDR3 DNA sequence: TGTGCCAGCTCCTTCTTGAGGGGAGACACAGATACGCAGTATTTT. The chain carries TRBV18 and TRBJ2-3; the D call may be TRBD1 or TRBD2 (5 bases each). CDR1 KGHSH and CDR2 LQKENI come from the germline V gene. This CDR3 region has 15 residues. Trimming cost V 6 bases and J 2 bases, with 15 bases left between them.

This clonotype was detected many times. CDR3 amino acids: CASSLSQTQYF. The CDR3 DNA is TGTGCCAGCAGCTTATCGCAGACCCAGTACTTC. The V and J genes are TRBV7-2 and TRBJ2-5; D uncertain. The CDR3 consists of 11 residues. V was cut by 2 bases and J by 6 bases, with 4 bases left in between. Germline assignment: CDR1 SGHTA and CDR2 FQGNSA.

This sequence joins TRBV12-3 or TRBV12-4 and TRBJ1-1, with 11 nucleotides matching TRBD1. The CDR3 is 16 residues long. The V gene end was trimmed by 0 bases and the J gene end by 4 bases; junction bases not matched to a gene: 4. CDR3 sequence (DNA): TGTGCCAGCAGTTTAGCGCGGGGACAGGGGGGCACTGAAGCTTTCTTT. This translates into CASSLARGQGGTEAFF.